The next 26 T cell receptor beta chains were all read from a single sample in a study of T cell responses to AZD1222 COVID-19 vaccine. Clones were sequenced by immunoSEQ multiplex PCR, and TCRdb holds only the in-frame ones, with some missing. Of about 120,000 clones in the sample, 80% to 90% were seen once. Sequenced material: peripheral blood, taken on day 0 of AZD1222 vaccination. The receptors originated from an adult in good health.

The chain combines TRBV5-1 with TRBJ2-4; 9 nucleotides align to TRBD2. In germline, CDR1 is SGHRS, CDR2 YFSETQ. The CDR3 is made up of 15 amino acids. With 4 bases clipped from V and 2 bases from J, the junction kept 4 bases outside the gene matches. The CDR3 reads CASSRLAETKNIQYF. The CDR3 DNA reads as TGCGCCAGCAGCAGACTAGCGGAAACCAAAAACATTCAGTACTTC. Full variable domain (rest looked up from reference TRBV5-1 and TRBJ2-4): KAGVTQTPRYLIKTRGQQVTLSCSPISGHRSVSWYQQTPGQGLQFLFEYFSETQRNKGNFPGRFSGRQFSNSRSEMNVSTLELGDSALYLCASSRLAETKNIQYFGAGTRLSVL.

The chain joins TRBV27 to TRBJ1-1; perhaps TRBD1 as D (6 bases). The CDR3 covers 13 residues. The germline CDR1 and CDR2 sequences are MNHEY and SMNVEV (reference sequence). V was clipped by 6 bases and J by 2 bases, with 10 bases between them. The chain's CDR3 is CASRGQSNTEAFF. In DNA, the CDR3 is TGTGCCAGCAGAGGACAGTCAAACACTGAAGCTTTCTTT.

The chain recombines TRBV12-3 or TRBV12-4 with TRBJ1-2; unclear D gene. There are 11 residues in the CDR3. V was shortened by 3 bases and J by 6 bases, with 5 bases between the two germline ends. DNA for the CDR3: TGTGCCAGCAGTTTGGGCGATGGCTACACCTTC. It translates to CASSLGDGYTF.

This clone was seen only once. V is TRBV10-1 and J is TRBJ2-4, with D uncertain. Per the germline V gene, CDR1 is WNHNN and CDR2 is SYGVQD (reference sequence). V was shortened by 4 bases and J by 4 bases, with 11 bases between the two germline ends. The CDR3 is 14 residues long. The CDR3 reads CASSVPPGKNIQYF. DNA for the CDR3: TGCGCCAGCAGTGTCCCCCCCGGGAAAAACATTCAGTACTTC.

V is TRBV6-1 and J is TRBJ1-3; 8 bases line up with TRBD1. V dropped 3 bases and J dropped 3; count of bases not matched to a gene: 13. In germline, CDR1 is MNHNS, CDR2 SASEGT. The CDR3 consists of 18 residues. Here the CDR3 DNA reads TGTGCCAGCAGTGATTCGAGCAGGGGGCATGGGGATGGAAACACCATATATTTT. Its protein is CASSDSSRGHGDGNTIYF.

The J gene is TRBJ2-7, the V gene TRBV28; the D gene is possibly TRBD2 (5 bases). V was clipped by 8 bases and J by 5 bases, with 16 bases between them. The germline gives CDR1 MDHEN, CDR2 SYDVKM. The CDR3 runs to 13 residues. CDR3 sequence (DNA): TGTGCCAGCGAGAGCGGAAATACGCACGAGCAGTACTTC. Its protein product is CASESGNTHEQYF.

The chain couples TRBV3-1 (or the pseudogene TRBV3-2) to TRBJ1-6; possibly TRBD1 for D (6 bases). The CDR3 is 17 amino acids. The V end was cut by 2 bases, the J end by 3 bases, with 14 bases between. Germline assignment: CDR1 LGHDT and CDR2 YNNKEL (reference sequence). As DNA, the CDR3 is TGTGCCAGCAGCCAATCCTGGGGGCTCCTCTATAATTCACCCCTCCACTTT. Its protein product is CASSQSWGLLYNSPLHF.

V is TRBV5-1 and J is TRBJ2-7; 10 nucleotides match TRBD1. The V segment lost 4 bases and the J segment 0 bases; nucleotides outside the gene matches: 1. The CDR3 contains 14 residues. Germline loops: CDR1 SGHRS, CDR2 YFSETQ. CDR3 sequence: CASSRTGGSYEQYF. CDR3 nucleotide sequence: TGCGCCAGCAGCAGGACAGGGGGCTCCTACGAGCAGTACTTC.

V gene TRBV7-2 combines with J gene TRBJ2-1; D is uncertain. The germline V gene has CDR1 SGHTA and CDR2 FQGNSA. This CDR3 spans 15 amino acids. V was clipped by 1 base and J by 4 bases, with 11 bases between them. The CDR3 DNA is TGTGCCAGCAGCTTAGGGCCTAGTCAGTACAATGAGCAGTTCTTC. Amino acids: CASSLGPSQYNEQFF. The full variable domain, with the rest looked up from reference TRBV7-2 and TRBJ2-1, is GAGVSQSPSNKVTEKGKDVELRCDPISGHTALYWYRQSLGQGLEFLIYFQGNSAPDKSGLPSDRFSAERTGGSVSTLTIQRTQQEDSAVYLCASSLGPSQYNEQFFGPGTRLTVL.

The V gene is TRBV27, the J gene TRBJ1-2; 9 nucleotides agree with TRBD1. CDR3 length equals 15 residues. Germline V gene data show CDR1 as MNHEY and CDR2 as SMNVEV (reference sequence). V shed 6 bases, J shed 2 bases, and the junction held 7 bases outside the gene matches. The CDR3 DNA reads as TGTGCCAGCAGCCGGACAGGGGCCCGGAACTATGGCTACACCTTC. Encoded protein: CASSRTGARNYGYTF.

The rearrangement uses TRBV30 and TRBJ1-4; 9 nucleotides agree with TRBD1. V lost 5 bases and J lost 6; bases outside the gene matches: 4. The germline gives CDR1 GTSNPN, CDR2 SVGIG (reference sequence). The CDR3 is 13 residues long. CDR3 DNA sequence: TGTGCCTGGCTGGGACAGGGTTATGAAAAACTGTTTTTT. Its translation: CAWLGQGYEKLFF.

V and J are TRBV11-3 and TRBJ1-4; 7 nucleotides line up with TRBD1. CDR3 length: 11 amino acids. V shed 1 base, J shed 17 bases, and the junction held 4 bases outside the gene matches. Germline V gene data show CDR1 as SGHNT and CDR2 as YENEEA. The CDR3: CASSLGGTAFF. CDR3 coding DNA: TGTGCCAGCAGCTTAGGAGGGACAGCCTTTTTT.

The gene calls are TRBV4-3 and TRBJ2-7; the D is unclear. Germline values: CDR1 LGHNA, CDR2 YSLEER. CDR3 length equals 13 residues. Trimming removed 0 bases from V and 6 bases from J, with 9 bases in between. DNA for the CDR3: TGCGCCAGCAGCCAAGATACACCCCTCGAGCAGTACTTC. Translation gives CASSQDTPLEQYF.

The rearrangement uses TRBV30 and TRBJ2-7; perhaps TRBD1 as D (6 bases). Germline values: CDR1 GTSNPN, CDR2 SVGIG (reference sequence). Trimming shortened V by 3 bases and J by 6 bases, and 12 bases separated the two germline ends. This CDR3 has 12 residues. CDR3 in DNA: TGTGCCTGGAGGTCACAGGGACGCGAGCAGTACTTC. It translates to CAWRSQGREQYF. Combining the CDR3 with reference TRBV30 and TRBJ2-7 gives the whole variable domain SQTIHQWPATLVQPVGSPLSLECTVEGTSNPNLYWYRQAAGRGLQLLFYSVGIGQISSEVPQNLSASRPQDRQFILSSKKLLLSDSGFYLCAWRSQGREQYFGPGTRLTVT.

The chain links TRBV6-4 to TRBJ2-2; tentatively, D is TRBD2 (6 bases). The CDR3 loop spans 14 amino acids. Germline CDR1 is MRHNA and CDR2 is SNTAGT. Trimming stripped 7 bases from V and 0 bases from J, with 9 bases between. Here the CDR3 DNA reads TGTGCCAGCAAAAGGGAGGCGAACACCGGGGAGCTGTTTTTT. Its protein is CASKREANTGELFF.

The chain has TRBV3-1 (or the pseudogene TRBV3-2) and TRBJ1-5; no clear D gene. The CDR3 length is 16 residues. Germline V gene lookup returns CDR1 LGHDT and CDR2 YNNKEL (reference sequence). V was pared by 0 bases and J by 2 bases, with 11 bases between. This CDR3 is CASSQDGGLGNQPQHF. The CDR3 DNA follows: TGTGCCAGCAGCCAAGATGGAGGGTTGGGCAATCAGCCCCAGCATTTT.

The chain is built from TRBV27 and TRBJ2-7, with D maybe TRBD2 (7 bases). CDR1 MNHEY and CDR2 SMNVEV come from the germline V gene (reference sequence). This CDR3 has 14 residues. V dropped 10 bases and J dropped 6 bases, with 22 bases sitting between them. The CDR3 bases are TGTGCCATCTCAATAGGGGGGGCGCAGGCCGAGCAGTACTTC. Translation gives CAISIGGAQAEQYF.

The CDR3 DNA is TGTGCCAGCAGTGAAGCTGCTAGGAGCTCCTACGAGCAGTACTTC. Amino acid sequence: CASSEAARSSYEQYF. The V call is TRBV6-1, the J call TRBJ2-7; D gene uncertain. Germline CDR1 reads MNHNS; CDR2 reads SASEGT. The V and J ends lost 0 bases and 0 bases respectively, with 9 bases between them. CDR3 size: 15 residues.

V and J are TRBV5-1 and TRBJ2-7; D perhaps matches TRBD1 (5 bases). This CDR3 contains 15 residues. Trimming left V 0 bases short and J 6 bases short, with 16 bases between. The germline gives CDR1 SGHRS, CDR2 YFSETQ. CDR3 nucleotide sequence: TGCGCCAGCAGCTTGGTGGTCTCAGAAGGGGTCGAGCAGTACTTC. Amino acid sequence: CASSLVVSEGVEQYF.

The chain recombines TRBV3-1 (or the pseudogene TRBV3-2) with TRBJ1-4; 9 bases are shared with TRBD1. The junction had 15 bases not matched to a gene; V was cut back by 2 bases and J by 8 bases. Germline V gene lookup returns CDR1 LGHDT and CDR2 YNNKEL (reference sequence). The CDR3 extends over 18 amino acids. Here the CDR3 reads CASSQPGTGTSYSEKLFF. The DNA of the CDR3 is TGTGCCAGCAGCCAACCAGGGACAGGGACGAGTTACTCAGAAAAACTGTTTTTT.

The CDR3 sequence is CASSFSWGERDQPQHF. The CDR3, as DNA: TGTGCCAGCAGTTTCTCTTGGGGGGAACGGGATCAGCCCCAGCATTTT. V and J are TRBV3-1 (or the pseudogene TRBV3-2) and TRBJ1-5, with a tentative D call TRBD1 (5 bases). Germline-derived CDR1 and CDR2 are LGHDT and YNNKEL (reference sequence). The CDR3 extends over 16 amino acids. V dropped 6 bases and J dropped 5 bases, with 20 bases sitting between them.

The chain recombines TRBV6-5 with TRBJ1-3, with D tentatively TRBD1 (5 bases). Trimming removed 5 bases at V and 0 bases at J, with 11 bases between. Germline V CDR1 and CDR2: MNHEY, SVGAGI. This CDR3 region has 15 residues. The CDR3, as DNA: TGTGCCAGCAGTCTCGGACATTTCTCTGGAAACACCATATATTTT. This sequence encodes CASSLGHFSGNTIYF.

V and J are TRBV7-3 and TRBJ1-6; D gene uncertain. The CDR3 runs to 16 residues. CDR1 is SGHTA and CDR2 is FQGTGA in the germline V gene. V gave up 0 bases and J gave up 10 bases, with 16 bases separating them. CDR3 bases: TGTGCCAGCAGCTTAACGCAGGCGGGTGGTGGCTCACCCCTCCACTTT. Encoded protein: CASSLTQAGGGSPLHF.

V gene TRBV3-1 (or the pseudogene TRBV3-2) combines with J gene TRBJ2-1; 13 bases fit TRBD2. This CDR3 region has 14 residues. Per germline, CDR1 LGHDT and CDR2 YNNKEL (reference sequence). V shed 4 bases, J shed 6 bases, and the junction held 0 bases outside the gene matches. This CDR3 is CASSRLAGGNEQFF. The CDR3 region has the DNA TGTGCCAGCAGCCGACTAGCGGGAGGCAATGAGCAGTTCTTC.

The chain uses TRBV29-1 and TRBJ2-1; D is ambiguous. The CDR3 consists of 13 residues. Germline CDR1 reads SQVTM; CDR2 reads ANQGSEA. Trimming pared 4 bases from V and 3 bases from J, leaving 10 bases between. CDR3 protein: CSVAQNFYNEQFF. CDR3 bases: TGCAGCGTTGCCCAGAATTTCTACAATGAGCAGTTCTTC.

The chain uses TRBV6-5 and TRBJ1-6; D possibly corresponds to TRBD1 (5 bases). Germline-derived CDR1 and CDR2 are MNHEY and SVGAGI. The CDR3 sequence is 12 residues long. Trimming took off 7 bases at V and 7 bases at J, with 8 bases between the two ends. CDR3 region: CASTQGNSPLHF. CDR3 coding DNA: TGTGCCAGCACTCAGGGAAATTCACCCCTCCACTTT.